This T cell receptor beta chain emerged from a study of CD8+ T cells in alopecia areata. With 6 bases removed from V and 4 bases from J, the gap between germline ends came to 12 bases. This CDR3 contains 12 residues. Per germline, CDR1 SQVTM and CDR2 ANQGSEA. RNA extraction was followed by reverse transcription into cDNA, which acted as the sequencing template. Sequenced by immunoSEQ multiplex PCR; TCRdb stores in-frame clones only, minus some. The table shows about 150,000 clones, with approximately 60% occurring only once. The clonotype comes from a human donor in good health. Material for sequencing was CD4+ T cells sorted from blood. The chain is built from TRBV29-1 and TRBJ2-5; D is unresolved. The CDR3 loop is CSVCPSAETQYF. The CDR3 region has the DNA TGCAGCGTGTGTCCGTCTGCAGAGACCCAGTACTTC.